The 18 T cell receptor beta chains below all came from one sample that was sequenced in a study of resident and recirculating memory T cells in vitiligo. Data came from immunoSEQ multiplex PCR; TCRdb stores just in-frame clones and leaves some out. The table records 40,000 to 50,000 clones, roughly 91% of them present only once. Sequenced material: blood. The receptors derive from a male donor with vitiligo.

The CDR3 loop is CSVLNRGQVGRETQYF. DNA for the CDR3: TGCAGCGTCCTGAACAGGGGACAGGTTGGGCGAGAGACCCAGTACTTC. The chain links TRBV29-1 to TRBJ2-5; 8 bases map to TRBD1. This CDR3 contains 16 residues. J was trimmed by 4 bases and V by 6 bases; bases with no gene match: 16. Germline CDR1 and CDR2: SQVTM and ANQGSEA.

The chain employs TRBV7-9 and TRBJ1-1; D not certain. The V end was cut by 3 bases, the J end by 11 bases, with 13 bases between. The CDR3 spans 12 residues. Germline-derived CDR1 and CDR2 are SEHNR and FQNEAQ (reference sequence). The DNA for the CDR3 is TGTGCCAGCAGCTTTAGCGGGTTTGGGGCTTTCTTT. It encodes CASSFSGFGAFF.

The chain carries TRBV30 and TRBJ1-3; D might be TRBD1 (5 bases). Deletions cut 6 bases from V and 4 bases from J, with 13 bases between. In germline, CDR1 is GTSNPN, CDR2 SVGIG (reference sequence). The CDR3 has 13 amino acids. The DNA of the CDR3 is TGTGCCTGCCGGGGGGTTCGAGGAAACACCATATATTTT. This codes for CACRGVRGNTIYF.

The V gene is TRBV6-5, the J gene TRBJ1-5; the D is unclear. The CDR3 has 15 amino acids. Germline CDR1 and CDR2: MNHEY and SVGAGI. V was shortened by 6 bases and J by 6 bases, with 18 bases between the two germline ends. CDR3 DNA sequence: TGTGCCAGCAGCCAAAATTGGCTGACAAGTCAGCCCCAGCATTTT. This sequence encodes CASSQNWLTSQPQHF.

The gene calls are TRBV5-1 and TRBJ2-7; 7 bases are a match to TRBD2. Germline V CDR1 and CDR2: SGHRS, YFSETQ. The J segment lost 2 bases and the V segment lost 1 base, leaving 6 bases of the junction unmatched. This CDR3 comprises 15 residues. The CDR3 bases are TGCGCCAGCAGCTTGAACTCGGCGGGGGCCTACGAGCAGTACTTC. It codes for CASSLNSAGAYEQYF.

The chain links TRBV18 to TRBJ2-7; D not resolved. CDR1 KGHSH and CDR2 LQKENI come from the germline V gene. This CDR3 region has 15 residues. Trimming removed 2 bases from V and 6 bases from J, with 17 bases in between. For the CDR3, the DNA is TGTGCCAGCTCACCAGCCGGGTCAGTCCTCCCCGAGCAGTACTTC. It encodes CASSPAGSVLPEQYF.

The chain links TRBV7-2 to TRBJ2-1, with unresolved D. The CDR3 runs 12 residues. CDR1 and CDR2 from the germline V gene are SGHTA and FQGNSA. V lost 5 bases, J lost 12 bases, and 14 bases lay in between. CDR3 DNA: TGTGCCAGCAGCCCCCCTGCTCCAGGGCAGTTCTTC. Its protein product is CASSPPAPGQFF.

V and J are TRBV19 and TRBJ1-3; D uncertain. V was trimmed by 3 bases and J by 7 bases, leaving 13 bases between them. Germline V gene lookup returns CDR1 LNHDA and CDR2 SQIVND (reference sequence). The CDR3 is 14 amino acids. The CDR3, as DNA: TGTGCCAGTAGTATTCAGGCCCCGGCCAACACCATATATTTT. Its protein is CASSIQAPANTIYF.

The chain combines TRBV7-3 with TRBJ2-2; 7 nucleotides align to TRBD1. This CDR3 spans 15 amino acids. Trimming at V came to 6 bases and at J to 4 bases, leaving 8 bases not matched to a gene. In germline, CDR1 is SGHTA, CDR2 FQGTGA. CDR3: CASRPTGESTGELFF. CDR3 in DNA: TGTGCCAGCAGGCCAACAGGGGAGAGCACCGGGGAGCTGTTTTTT. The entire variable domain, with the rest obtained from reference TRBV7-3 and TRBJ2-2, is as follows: GAGVSQTPSNKVTEKGKYVELRCDPISGHTALYWYRQSLGQGPEFLIYFQGTGAADDSGLPNDRFFAVRPEGSVSTLKIQRTERGDSAVYLCASRPTGESTGELFFGEGSRLTVL.

The CDR3 here is CASSPDRVPNQPQHF. The CDR3 coding sequence is TGTGCCAGCAGCCCCGACAGGGTCCCCAATCAGCCCCAGCATTTT. The chain employs TRBV7-2 and TRBJ1-5, with TRBD1 matching 7 bases. There are 15 residues in the CDR3. Germline CDR1 is SGHTA and CDR2 is FQGNSA. The junction had 7 bases not matched to a gene; V was cut back by 5 bases and J by 3 bases.

The CDR3 protein is CASSPIGDRGYGYTF. The CDR3 bases are TGCGCCAGCAGCCCTATAGGGGACAGGGGCTATGGCTACACCTTC. The chain combines TRBV5-1 with TRBJ1-2; 10 bases align to TRBD1. Germline assignment: CDR1 SGHRS and CDR2 YFSETQ. CDR3 length: 15 residues. V gave up 4 bases and J gave up 4 bases; unmatched junction bases: 7.

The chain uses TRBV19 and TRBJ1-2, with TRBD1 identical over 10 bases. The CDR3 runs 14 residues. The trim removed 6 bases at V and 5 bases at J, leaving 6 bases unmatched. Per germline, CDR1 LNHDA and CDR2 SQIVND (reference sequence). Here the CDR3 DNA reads TGTGCCAGTAGGACCGGGACAGGGGTTTATGGCTACACCTTC. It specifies CASRTGTGVYGYTF.

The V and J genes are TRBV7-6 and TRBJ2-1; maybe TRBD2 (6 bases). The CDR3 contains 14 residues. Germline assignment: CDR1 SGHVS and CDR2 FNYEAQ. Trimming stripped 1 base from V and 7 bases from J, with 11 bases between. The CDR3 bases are TGTGCCAGCAGCTTAGGGGCGGCGGGGAATGAGCAGTTCTTC. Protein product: CASSLGAAGNEQFF.

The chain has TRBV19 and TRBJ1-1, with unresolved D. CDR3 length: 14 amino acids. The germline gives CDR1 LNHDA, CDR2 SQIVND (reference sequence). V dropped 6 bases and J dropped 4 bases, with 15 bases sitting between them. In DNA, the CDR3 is TGTGCCAGTAGCGTCCAAAGAGTGCGCACTGAAGCTTTCTTT. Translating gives CASSVQRVRTEAFF.

CDR3 in DNA: TGTGCCAGCTCACTGGGGACAGGAGGAACTGAAGCTTTCTTT. It specifies CASSLGTGGTEAFF. This chain links TRBV18 with TRBJ1-1; 8 bases align to TRBD1. The CDR3 extends over 14 amino acids. Germline assignment: CDR1 KGHSH and CDR2 LQKENI. V lost 4 bases to trimming and J lost 5 bases; unmatched junction nucleotides: 6.

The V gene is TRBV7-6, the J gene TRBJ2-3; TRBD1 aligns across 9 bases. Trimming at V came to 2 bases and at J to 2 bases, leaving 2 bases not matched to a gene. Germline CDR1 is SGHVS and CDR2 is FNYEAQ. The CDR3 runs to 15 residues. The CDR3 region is CASSLPQGATDTQYF. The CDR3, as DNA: TGTGCCAGCAGCTTACCACAGGGGGCCACAGATACGCAGTATTTT.

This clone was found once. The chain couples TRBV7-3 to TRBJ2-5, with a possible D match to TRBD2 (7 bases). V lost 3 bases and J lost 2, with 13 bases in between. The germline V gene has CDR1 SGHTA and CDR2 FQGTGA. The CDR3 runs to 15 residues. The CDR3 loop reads CASSLGGAGQETQYF. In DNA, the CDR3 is TGTGCCAGCAGCTTGGGGGGGGCAGGGCAAGAGACCCAGTACTTC.

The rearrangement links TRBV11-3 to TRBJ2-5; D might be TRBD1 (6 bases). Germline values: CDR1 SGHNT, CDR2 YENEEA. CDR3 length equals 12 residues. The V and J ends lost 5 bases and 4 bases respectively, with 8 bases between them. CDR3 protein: CASSKGGETQYF. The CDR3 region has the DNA TGTGCCAGCAGCAAAGGGGGAGAGACCCAGTACTTC.